This entry lists 7 T cell receptor beta chains sequenced from one sample in a study of siplizumab effects on memory and regulatory T cells. Here immunoSEQ multiplex PCR was the method, and the copy in TCRdb shows in-frame clones only, minus some. Here the sample spans about 120,000 clones, around 94% being singletons. The sample taken for sequencing was non-Treg CD4+ T cells sorted from blood. The receptors were sampled from a human donor in good health.

The chain is built from TRBV7-9 and TRBJ1-2; D uncertain. This CDR3 is 13 amino acids long. Trimming left V 2 bases short and J 8 bases short, with 12 bases between. Germline V lookup: CDR1 SEHNR, CDR2 FQNEAQ (reference sequence). The DNA of the CDR3 is TGTGCCAGCAGCTTAATGGGAACTGGGGGCTACACCTTC. It encodes CASSLMGTGGYTF.

V is TRBV19 and J is TRBJ1-3; D remains ambiguous. The CDR3 is 15 amino acids. Germline CDR1 reads LNHDA; CDR2 reads SQIVND (reference sequence). V was cut by 0 bases and J by 9 bases, with 15 bases left in between. CDR3 sequence reads: CASSIDSGRTATIYF. For the CDR3, the DNA is TGTGCCAGTAGTATAGACTCTGGACGGACGGCCACCATATATTTT.

The V and J genes are TRBV7-3 and TRBJ2-1; 9 nucleotides line up with TRBD1. The CDR3 consists of 15 residues. The germline CDR1 and CDR2 sequences are SGHTA and FQGTGA. Trimming cost V 2 bases and J 7 bases; bases outside gene matches: 6. This chain's CDR3 is CASSLFGTGTNEQFF. In DNA, the CDR3 is TGTGCCAGCAGCTTATTCGGGACAGGGACGAATGAGCAGTTCTTC.

The chain links TRBV5-1 to TRBJ1-4; D unresolved. Trimming pared 2 bases from V and 4 bases from J, leaving 15 bases between. Germline V CDR1 and CDR2: SGHRS, YFSETQ. The CDR3 is 16 residues long. The CDR3 region is CASSLLPAELNEKLFF. In nucleotides, the CDR3 is TGCGCCAGCAGCTTATTACCGGCAGAACTTAATGAAAAACTGTTTTTT.

This sequence joins TRBV6-4 and TRBJ2-7; a possible D gene is TRBD2 (6 bases). Trimming removed 7 bases from V and 7 bases from J, with 20 bases in between. The CDR3 runs to 14 residues. Germline assignment: CDR1 MRHNA and CDR2 SNTAGT. The CDR3 here is CASTTPGRGVEQYF. DNA for the CDR3: TGTGCCAGCACCACTCCCGGGCGGGGAGTGGAGCAGTACTTC.

This chain links TRBV19 with TRBJ1-5; the match to TRBD1 covers 9 bases. CDR3 size: 16 residues. CDR1 and CDR2 (germline): LNHDA, SQIVND (reference sequence). Germline trimming cut 5 bases from V and 2 bases from J; bases unmatched to any gene: 7. The CDR3 sequence: CASSPGTGTRNQPQHF. CDR3 coding DNA: TGTGCCAGTAGTCCTGGGACAGGGACTCGCAATCAGCCCCAGCATTTT.

This clone was detected once. The chain is built from TRBV2 and TRBJ1-5; no firm D call. Germline V CDR1 and CDR2: SNHLY, FYNNEI. With 5 bases removed from V and 4 bases from J, the gap between germline ends came to 12 bases. The CDR3 is 14 amino acids. CDR3 DNA: TGTGCCAGCAGTACAGAACCGGATAATCAGCCCCAGCATTTT. It encodes CASSTEPDNQPQHF.